A single sample is the source of the 6 T cell receptor beta chains below, sequenced in a study of cytomegalovirus exposure and HLA in healthy donors. The study ran its PCR with 60 Vbeta and 13 Jbeta primers. TCRdb's copy holds only in-frame clones and misses some; the assay was immunoSEQ multiplex PCR. The sample lists some 170,000 clones, 70% to 90% occurring once. Sequences were obtained from PBMCs. These receptors all stem from a woman aged 30 to 39 in good health and CMV-seropositive.

The V and J genes are TRBV2 and TRBJ1-6; unclear D gene. Trimming took off 7 bases at V and 10 bases at J, with 14 bases between the two ends. This CDR3 is built from 13 residues. Germline V CDR1 and CDR2: SNHLY, FYNNEI. CDR3 in amino acids: CASTDGVVSPLHF. The CDR3 nucleotides are TGTGCCAGCACGGACGGGGTGGTATCACCCCTCCACTTT. The variable domain in full, completed from reference TRBV2 and TRBJ1-6, reads EPEVTQTPSHQVTQMGQEVILRCVPISNHLYFYWYRQILGQKVEFLVSFYNNEISEKSEIFDDQFSVERPDGSNFTLKIRSTKLEDSAMYFCASTDGVVSPLHFGNGTRLTVT.

The CDR3 loop reads CASSQDIGQGATYYGYTF. In DNA, the CDR3 is TGCGCCAGCAGCCAAGATATAGGACAGGGGGCCACCTACTATGGCTACACCTTC. V usage is TRBV4-3 and J usage is TRBJ1-2; 11 nucleotides align to TRBD1. V was pared by 0 bases and J by 3 bases, with 9 bases of the junction left unmatched. The CDR3 is 18 amino acids. The germline V gene encodes CDR1 LGHNA and CDR2 YSLEER.

The V gene is TRBV18, the J gene TRBJ2-5, with D tentatively TRBD1 (6 bases). From germline, CDR1 is KGHSH and CDR2 LQKENI. The V and J ends lost 5 bases and 2 bases respectively, with 6 bases between them. The CDR3 totals 12 residues. The CDR3 DNA reads TGTGCCAGCTCAGGACAGCAAGAGACCCAGTACTTC. Encoded protein: CASSGQQETQYF.

The genes are TRBV6-5 and TRBJ1-1; 8 nucleotides line up with TRBD1. The germline gives CDR1 MNHEY, CDR2 SVGAGI. The V segment lost 6 bases and the J segment 9 bases; nucleotides outside the gene matches: 3. The CDR3 length is 11 residues. Here the CDR3 reads CASSRGRKAFF. CDR3 sequence (DNA): TGTGCCAGCAGCAGGGGGCGCAAAGCTTTCTTT.

The chain couples TRBV9 to TRBJ1-2; unclear D gene. Deletions cut 4 bases from V and 2 bases from J, with 12 bases between. Germline lookup yields CDR1 SGDLS and CDR2 YYNGEE. The CDR3 extends over 14 amino acids. The CDR3 sequence is CASSPTVTNYGYTF. CDR3 in DNA: TGTGCCAGCAGCCCAACAGTTACCAACTATGGCTACACCTTC. Filled out from reference TRBV9 and TRBJ1-2, the complete variable domain reads DSGVTQTPKHLITATGQRVTLRCSPRSGDLSVYWYQQSLDQGLQFLIQYYNGEERAKGNILERFSAQQFPDLHSELNLSSLELGDSALYFCASSPTVTNYGYTFGSGTRLTVV.

The chain has TRBV5-4 and TRBJ1-5; D may be TRBD1 (5 bases). Germline V gene sequence: CDR1 SGHNT, CDR2 YYREEE (reference sequence). V was cut by 0 bases and J by 5 bases, with 12 bases left in between. This CDR3 is 15 amino acids long. The chain's CDR3 is CASSLGTGWDQPQHF. The CDR3 nucleotides are TGTGCCAGCAGCTTGGGAACAGGATGGGATCAGCCCCAGCATTTT.